The 17 T cell receptor beta chains below all came from one sample that was sequenced in a study of cytomegalovirus exposure and HLA in healthy donors. Only in-frame clones appear in the TCRdb table, and some are missing; sequencing was by immunoSEQ multiplex PCR. The sample has 150,000 or so clones; about four fifths are singletons. Sequencing was done on a sample of PBMCs. The source is a man younger than 40 in good health and CMV-seropositive.

The V and J genes are TRBV6-1 and TRBJ1-4; the D gene is possibly TRBD1 (5 bases). With 8 bases removed from V and 7 bases from J, the gap between germline ends came to 17 bases. Looked up from germline, CDR1 is MNHNS and CDR2 is SASEGT. The CDR3 covers 14 residues. CDR3 amino acids: CASFGGGEGEKLFF. Here the CDR3 DNA reads TGTGCCAGCTTCGGGGGAGGGGAGGGTGAAAAACTGTTTTTT.

To note about this clone: The same CDR3 can be traced to other DNA sequences in this sample. The chain recombines TRBV28 with TRBJ2-7; 7 nucleotides align to TRBD1. With V trimmed by 4 bases and J by 1 base, 1 base remained unmatched. The CDR3 has 13 residues. Germline V CDR1 and CDR2: MDHEN, SYDVKM. In DNA form, the CDR3 reads TGTGCCAGCAGTTCGGGACAGTCCTACGAGCAGTACTTC. This translates into CASSSGQSYEQYF.

This sequence joins TRBV28 and TRBJ1-1; D is possibly TRBD1 (6 bases). The CDR3 spans 14 residues. CDR1 and CDR2 (germline): MDHEN, SYDVKM. V was clipped by 9 bases and J by 0 bases, with 14 bases between them. The CDR3: CASSKGGMNTEAFF. The DNA for the CDR3 is TGTGCCAGTTCAAAGGGGGGGATGAACACTGAAGCTTTCTTT.

This clone was seen a single time. CDR3 in amino acids: CASSPPQPGQGSVNTEAFF. As DNA, the CDR3 is TGTGCCAGCTCACCGCCCCAACCGGGACAGGGGTCCGTGAACACTGAAGCTTTCTTT. This sequence joins TRBV18 and TRBJ1-1; 10 bases fit TRBD1. J was trimmed by 0 bases and V by 3 bases; bases with no gene match: 13. Germline loops: CDR1 KGHSH, CDR2 LQKENI. The CDR3 has 19 residues.

The rearrangement uses TRBV9 and TRBJ2-7, with D maybe TRBD1 (5 bases). V lost 4 bases and J 3 bases, leaving 11 bases between the germline ends. The germline V gene encodes CDR1 SGDLS and CDR2 YYNGEE. The CDR3 runs to 13 residues. CDR3 sequence (DNA): TGTGCCAGCAGCACAGGACGCAGCTACGAGCAGTACTTC. This encodes CASSTGRSYEQYF.

The CDR3 region is CASSLAPLAGGKSYEQYF. CDR3 nucleotides: TGCGCCAGCAGCTTGGCCCCCCTAGCGGGGGGGAAATCCTACGAGCAGTACTTC. The V and J genes are TRBV5-1 and TRBJ2-7, with TRBD2 identical over 12 bases. Trimming cost V 0 bases and J 1 base; bases outside gene matches: 8. CDR3 size: 18 residues. Per the germline V gene, CDR1 is SGHRS and CDR2 is YFSETQ. The variable domain in full, with the rest retrieved from reference TRBV5-1 and TRBJ2-7, is KAGVTQTPRYLIKTRGQQVTLSCSPISGHRSVSWYQQTPGQGLQFLFEYFSETQRNKGNFPGRFSGRQFSNSRSEMNVSTLELGDSALYLCASSLAPLAGGKSYEQYFGPGTRLTVT.

The J gene is TRBJ1-5, the V gene TRBV19; no clear D gene. In germline, CDR1 is LNHDA, CDR2 SQIVND (reference sequence). V shed 4 bases and J shed 0 bases, with 10 bases lying between them. The CDR3 runs to 15 residues. The CDR3 bases are TGTGCCAGTAGTAGGCAGTCTTATAGCAATCAGCCCCAGCATTTT. This encodes CASSRQSYSNQPQHF.

This rearrangement joins TRBV6-5 to TRBJ2-7, with TRBD2 matching 10 bases. This CDR3 spans 14 amino acids. Trimming removed 7 bases from V and 4 bases from J; junction bases left unmatched: 7. Per germline, CDR1 MNHEY and CDR2 SVGAGI. The CDR3 sequence is CASKKREGIYEQYF. The CDR3 DNA reads TGTGCCAGCAAGAAGCGGGAGGGAATATACGAGCAGTACTTC.

The chain combines TRBV11-2 with TRBJ2-3, with D unresolved. Germline CDR1 and CDR2: SGHAT and FQNNGV. Trimming stripped 9 bases from V and 1 base from J, with 17 bases between. CDR3 length: 15 residues. The chain's CDR3 is CASHRRQSGTDTQYF. As DNA, the CDR3 is TGTGCCAGTCACCGAAGACAATCTGGCACAGATACGCAGTATTTT.

The table lists this clone with a few counts. The V gene is TRBV10-1, the J gene TRBJ1-1, with 10 bases that match TRBD1. Germline lookup yields CDR1 WNHNN and CDR2 SYGVQD (reference sequence). Unmatched junction bases numbered 14, after V lost 3 bases and J lost 7 bases. The CDR3 runs 17 residues. The CDR3 nucleotides are TGCGCCAGCAGTGATACGGGGACAGGGGCACCCACAGGTGAAGCTTTCTTT. It is translated as CASSDTGTGAPTGEAFF.

The J gene is TRBJ2-1, the V gene TRBV4-3, with a weak D call TRBD1 (5 bases). The CDR3 contains 13 residues. The germline gives CDR1 LGHNA, CDR2 YSLEER. The germline V and J ends were trimmed by 3 bases and 9 bases, with 12 bases remaining between them. The CDR3 region has the DNA TGCGCCAGCAGCCAGGGCAGGGATGGTGAGCAGTTCTTC. Translated, it gives CASSQGRDGEQFF.

The gene calls are TRBV4-3 and TRBJ2-7, with a possible D match to TRBD2 (5 bases). Per germline, CDR1 LGHNA and CDR2 YSLEER. V lost 4 bases, J lost 2 bases, and 12 bases lay in between. This CDR3 region has 14 residues. The CDR3 sequence is CASSRQLDTYEQYF. CDR3 in DNA: TGCGCCAGCAGCCGCCAACTAGATACCTACGAGCAGTACTTC.

V and J are TRBV28 and TRBJ1-4, with TRBD1 identical over 9 bases. From germline, CDR1 is MDHEN and CDR2 SYDVKM. CDR3 size: 13 residues. J was trimmed by 8 bases and V by 3 bases; bases with no gene match: 1. Written as DNA, the CDR3 is TGTGCCAGCAGTTTTGGACAGGGGGAAAAACTGTTTTTT. Translated, it gives CASSFGQGEKLFF.

This clone was recorded at least ten times. The chain links TRBV6-4 to TRBJ2-2, with D unclear. The germline V gene encodes CDR1 MRHNA and CDR2 SNTAGT. Trimming stripped 5 bases from V and 2 bases from J, with 6 bases between. The CDR3 consists of 13 residues. The CDR3 loop is CASSLTNTGELFF. The DNA for the CDR3 is TGTGCCAGCAGTCTAACCAACACCGGGGAGCTGTTTTTT.

The rearrangement links TRBV4-1 to TRBJ1-2; 7 bases agree with TRBD1. After removal of 2 bases from V and 7 bases from J, the junction contained 13 bases not matched to a gene. This CDR3 comprises 16 residues. The germline CDR1 and CDR2 sequences are MGHRA and YSYEKL. CDR3: CASSQTRDRGLSGYTF. The CDR3 DNA follows: TGCGCCAGCAGCCAAACCCGGGACAGAGGACTCTCTGGCTACACCTTC.

The chain employs TRBV18 and TRBJ2-2, with 10 bases matching TRBD2. Trimming at V came to 6 bases and at J to 3 bases, leaving 7 bases not matched to a gene. CDR3 length: 16 residues. CDR1 is KGHSH, CDR2 LQKENI, per germline. CDR3 bases: TGTGCCAGCTCGTCCGGACTAGCGGCTCACACCGGGGAGCTGTTTTTT. Protein product: CASSSGLAAHTGELFF.

The chain is built from TRBV27 and TRBJ2-2; weak D call: TRBD1 (8 bases). V lost 5 bases to trimming and J lost 3 bases, with 13 bases between them. The CDR3 is 15 amino acids. Germline V CDR1 and CDR2: MNHEY, SMNVEV (reference sequence). This CDR3 reads CASSDRGGDTGELFF. DNA of the CDR3: TGTGCCAGCAGTGACAGGGGAGGGGACACCGGGGAGCTGTTTTTT.